The rows below give T cell receptor beta chains drawn from one sample of a study of CD8+CD57+ T cells in acquired aplastic anemia. TCRdb analysed the reads with MiXCR anew, one entry per CDR3 protein. The sample carries roughly 58,000 distinct CDR3 sequences, 50% to 70% recorded once. The sample comprised sorted CD4+, CD8+, or CD8+CD57+ T cells (not recorded which) from PBMCs. Receptors originate from a human donor in good health, serving as a control. Each CDR3 is given with its conserved first and last residue. D genes are given only for firm matches. A row's size may be missing; if present it is once, few, many or a size class.

J,size,V,D,DNA,CDR3
TRBJ2-3,-,TRBV14,TRBD2,TGTGCAGCCTCCGGGACTAGCGCACCAGATACGCAGTATTTT,CAASGTSAPDTQYF
TRBJ1-2,once,TRBV10-3,TRBD1,TGTGCCATCAGTGCCGGGACAGGGATTGGCTACACCTTC,CAISAGTGIGYTF
TRBJ1-2,-,TRBV5-1,-,TGCGCCAGCAGCGAGGGTCCTAACTATGGCTACACCTTC,CASSEGPNYGYTF
TRBJ1-2,once,TRBV19,-,TGTGCCAGTAGCCGGGACTCCGGGGGCTACACCTTC,CASSRDSGGYTF
TRBJ1-1,-,TRBV19,-,TGTGCCAGTAGTACCGCGAAGAGTGAAAACACTGAAGCTTTCTTT,CASSTAKSENTEAFF
TRBJ2-7,-,TRBV7-2,-,TGTGCCAGCAGCTTGATCGGGAATCTGCAGTACTTC,CASSLIGNLQYF
TRBJ2-7,-,TRBV7-9,TRBD2,TGTGCCAGCAGACGCAGACTAGCGGGAAGCTACGAGCAGTACTTC,CASRRRLAGSYEQYF
TRBJ2-7,-,TRBV15,-,TGTGCCACCAGCAGAGACATGCCCCCGACCGCTTCGTACTTC,CATSRDMPPTASYF
TRBJ2-1,-,TRBV15,-,TGTGCCACCAGCAACTTTGAGGGGGGCAGGGAAAATGAGCAGTTCTTC,CATSNFEGGRENEQFF
TRBJ1-3,many,TRBV12-3/TRBV12-4,-,TGTGCCAGCAGTTTTCGCGGATCCAGCTCTGGAAACACCATATATTTT,CASSFRGSSSGNTIYF
TRBJ1-1,-,TRBV7-9,TRBD1,TGTGCCAGCAGCTTGGGACAGGGTAACACTGAAGCTTTCTTT,CASSLGQGNTEAFF
TRBJ2-2,many,TRBV7-8,TRBD1,TGTGCCAGCAGCGCCTCCGGGACAGGGGCCGGGGAGCTGTTTTTT,CASSASGTGAGELFF
TRBJ1-3,many,TRBV7-2,-,TGTGCCAGCAGCAGAGCCCACACCTCTGGAAACACCATATATTTT,CASSRAHTSGNTIYF
TRBJ2-1,-,TRBV6-5,-,TGTGCCAGCAGTTACACGGATGAGCAGTTCTTC,CASSYTDEQFF
TRBJ2-7,-,TRBV29-1,TRBD2,TGCAGCGTTGAGTCTAGCGGGAGTTTCGAGCAGTACTTC,CSVESSGSFEQYF
TRBJ2-7,many,TRBV5-1,TRBD1,TGCGCCAGCAGCCTTGGACAGGGTACTAACGAGCAGTACTTC,CASSLGQGTNEQYF
TRBJ2-7,-,TRBV7-9,TRBD2,TGTGCCAGCAGCCCTCAAAGCGGGACCCCCTACGAGCAGTACTTC,CASSPQSGTPYEQYF
TRBJ2-3,few,TRBV7-2,-,TGTGCCAGCAGCTTAAAGGCTTCAGATACGCAGTATTTT,CASSLKASDTQYF
TRBJ1-5,-,TRBV6-5,TRBD1,TGTGCCAGCAGTCACCGGGACAGAGATAGCAATCAGCCCCAGCATTTT,CASSHRDRDSNQPQHF
TRBJ1-5,-,TRBV15,TRBD1,TGTGCCACCAGCAGAGAAAGACAGGGGGCAGGGAAGCCCCAGCATTTT,CATSRERQGAGKPQHF
TRBJ2-1,-,TRBV2,-,TGTGCCAGCAGTAAGGGTCAGGCGGCCAATGAGCAGTTCTTC,CASSKGQAANEQFF
TRBJ2-5,many,TRBV20-1,TRBD2,TGCAGTGCTTCGAGCGGGAGTGGCCAAGAGACCCAGTACTTC,CSASSGSGQETQYF
TRBJ2-5,many,TRBV20-1,TRBD2,TGCAGTGCCCTGACAAGCGGGGAGGCCAGGACCCAGTACTTC,CSALTSGEARTQYF
TRBJ2-2,once,TRBV6-5,TRBD2,TGTGCCAGCAGTTATACCCTAGCGGGGTCGAACACCGGGGAGCTGTTTTTT,CASSYTLAGSNTGELFF
TRBJ1-2,-,TRBV7-6,-,TGTGCCAGCAGCCCTTCGCCCCTTAACTATGGCTACACCTTC,CASSPSPLNYGYTF
TRBJ2-7,-,TRBV20-1,TRBD2,TGCAGTGCTAGAATCCGGACTAGCGGGAGGTACGAGCAGTACTTC,CSARIRTSGRYEQYF
TRBJ1-3,medium-sized,TRBV29-1,-,TGCAGCGAATTGATCGGAAACACCATATATTTT,CSELIGNTIYF
TRBJ2-5,-,TRBV7-2,-,TGTGCCAGCAGCTTAGCGACAGGAGTTCGGTTAGCAAGGGAGACCCAGTACTTC,CASSLATGVRLARETQYF
TRBJ2-7,-,TRBV10-1,TRBD2,TGCGCCAGCAGTTCCGGGACTAGCGGGAGGCTCTACGAGCAGTACTTC,CASSSGTSGRLYEQYF
TRBJ2-7,few,TRBV25-1,-,TGTGCCATCAGTGAGTTGGCTTCGTACGAGCAGTACTTC,CAISELASYEQYF
TRBJ1-2,many,TRBV3-1,TRBD1,TGTGCCAGCAGCCAAGATTGGGATGACAGGGGGTATGGCTACACCTTC,CASSQDWDDRGYGYTF
TRBJ2-2,-,TRBV24-1,-,TGTGCCACCAGTGCTCGACAGACGGAGCTGTTTTTT,CATSARQTELFF
TRBJ2-7,many,TRBV12-3/TRBV12-4,-,TGTGCCAGCAGTTCGAAGACTTCGATCGACTACGAGCAGTACTTC,CASSSKTSIDYEQYF
TRBJ2-1,-,TRBV7-9,-,TGTGCCAGCAGCTTCGTGGCGGGCGGGGTCCATGAGCAGTTCTTC,CASSFVAGGVHEQFF
TRBJ2-5,-,TRBV24-1,-,TGTGCCACCAGTGCTTCACCCGGGACGGGACAAGAGACCCAGTACTTC,CATSASPGTGQETQYF
TRBJ2-7,many,TRBV4-2,-,TGTGCCAGCAGCCACGACCTAGCGAATTCCTACGAGCAGTACTTC,CASSHDLANSYEQYF
TRBJ2-3,once,TRBV2,TRBD2,TGTGCCGTAACCCCCGGGACTAGTCTTCAGGATACGCAGTATTTT,CAVTPGTSLQDTQYF
TRBJ2-5,few,TRBV15,TRBD2,TGTGCCACCATGGGGGGGGGAGAGACCCAGTACTTC,CATMGGGETQYF
TRBJ1-5,many,TRBV19,TRBD1,TGTGCCAGCACTCTAGACAGGGCGAAAAATCAGCCCCAGCATTTT,CASTLDRAKNQPQHF
TRBJ1-5,many,TRBV6-1,-,TGTGCCAGCAGACTCTCTCTGGGTCAGCCCCAGCATTTT,CASRLSLGQPQHF
TRBJ1-4,-,TRBV19,-,TGTGCCAGTAGTATGGGAAGTTCAACTAATGAAAAACTGTTTTTT,CASSMGSSTNEKLFF